The entry below describes one T cell receptor (beta chain). Its antigen is not identified. The missing CDR3 end, 3 residues past where the read stops, is filled in from the germline J gene. With 3 bases clipped from V and 0 bases from J, the junction kept 8 bases outside the gene matches. CDR1 is MGHRA and CDR2 is YSYEKL in the germline V gene. The CDR3 length is 16 residues. The data were obtained in a study of T cells in women clearing cervical HPV infection. Study conclusions and caveats: CIN3+ cases had significantly higher TCR richness than controls; evenness did not differ.

Data came from immunoSEQ multiplex PCR; TCRdb stores just in-frame clones and leaves some out. Recorded here are more than 20,000 clones; the top ten clones represent about 5%. Specimen: blood buffy coat. This TCR was recovered from a woman aged 18 to 75 with a cervical HPV16 infection that either progressed to CIN3+ or cleared (not recorded which). This chain joins TRBV4-1 and TRBJ2-7; the match to TRBD1 covers 7 bases. The CDR3 is CASSHFTGQSSYEQYF. CDR3 DNA (partial): TGCGCCAGCAGCCATTTTACGGGACAGAGCTCCTACGAG.